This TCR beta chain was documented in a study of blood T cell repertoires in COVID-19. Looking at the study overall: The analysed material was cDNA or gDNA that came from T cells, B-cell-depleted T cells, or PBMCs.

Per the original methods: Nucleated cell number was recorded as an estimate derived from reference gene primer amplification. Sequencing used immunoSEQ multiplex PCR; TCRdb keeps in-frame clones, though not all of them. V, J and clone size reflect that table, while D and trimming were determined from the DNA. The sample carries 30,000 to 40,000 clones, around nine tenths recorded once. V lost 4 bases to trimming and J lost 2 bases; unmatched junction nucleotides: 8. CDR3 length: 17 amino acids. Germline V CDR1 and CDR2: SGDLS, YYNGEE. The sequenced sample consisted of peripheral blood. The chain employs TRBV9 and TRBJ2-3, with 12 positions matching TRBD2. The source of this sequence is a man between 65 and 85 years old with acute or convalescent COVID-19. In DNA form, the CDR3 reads TGTGCCAGCAGCTCAAGGACTAGCGGGGCAGTCACAGATACGCAGTATTTT. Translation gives CASSSRTSGAVTDTQYF.